This T cell receptor beta chain was retrieved from a study of blood T cell repertoires in COVID-19. Across the whole study: The analysed material was cDNA or gDNA that came from T cells, B-cell-depleted T cells, or PBMCs.

The germline V gene encodes CDR1 LNHDA and CDR2 SQIVND (reference sequence). This CDR3 spans 19 amino acids. The J segment lost 1 base and the V segment lost 3 bases, leaving 8 bases of the junction unmatched. In the authors' workflow: Estimates of nucleated cell counts were drawn from the amplification of reference gene primers. Clones were read by immunoSEQ multiplex PCR, and TCRdb kept only the in-frame ones, dropping some. V, J and clone size derive from that table, while D and trimming were established from the DNA sequence. The sample lists approximately 250,000 clones; 84% were seen once. This clone was picked up a small number of times.

The J gene is TRBJ2-6, the V gene TRBV19; 11 bases agree with TRBD2. This clonotype was sampled from a man in his 60s with acute or convalescent COVID-19. What was sequenced was peripheral blood. The CDR3 loop reads CASSIRGSGRESGANVLTF. Written as DNA, the CDR3 is TGTGCCAGTAGTATCAGGGGTAGCGGGAGGGAATCTGGGGCCAACGTCCTGACTTTC.